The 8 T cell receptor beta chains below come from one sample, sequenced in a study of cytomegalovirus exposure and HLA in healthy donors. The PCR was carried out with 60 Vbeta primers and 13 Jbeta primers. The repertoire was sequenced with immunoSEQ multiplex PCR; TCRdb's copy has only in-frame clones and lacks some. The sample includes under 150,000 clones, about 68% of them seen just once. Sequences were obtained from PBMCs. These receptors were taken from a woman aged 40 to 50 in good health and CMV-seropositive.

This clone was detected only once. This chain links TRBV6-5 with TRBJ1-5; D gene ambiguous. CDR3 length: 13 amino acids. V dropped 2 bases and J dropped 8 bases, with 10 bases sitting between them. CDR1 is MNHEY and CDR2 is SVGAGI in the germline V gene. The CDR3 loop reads CASSYRRREPQHF. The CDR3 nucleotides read TGTGCCAGCAGTTACCGCCGTCGGGAGCCCCAGCATTTT.

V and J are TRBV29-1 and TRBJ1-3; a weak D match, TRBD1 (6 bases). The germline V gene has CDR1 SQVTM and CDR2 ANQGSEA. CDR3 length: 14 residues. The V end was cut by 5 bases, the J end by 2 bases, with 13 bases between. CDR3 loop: CSVMGARTGNTIYF. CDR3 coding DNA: TGCAGCGTTATGGGGGCAAGGACTGGAAACACCATATATTTT.

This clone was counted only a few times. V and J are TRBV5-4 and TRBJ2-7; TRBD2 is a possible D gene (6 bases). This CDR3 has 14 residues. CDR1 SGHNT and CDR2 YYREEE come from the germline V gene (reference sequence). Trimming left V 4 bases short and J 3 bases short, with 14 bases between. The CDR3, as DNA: TGTGCCAGCAGCCCCTCCGGGACTTACTACGAGCAGTACTTC. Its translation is CASSPSGTYYEQYF.

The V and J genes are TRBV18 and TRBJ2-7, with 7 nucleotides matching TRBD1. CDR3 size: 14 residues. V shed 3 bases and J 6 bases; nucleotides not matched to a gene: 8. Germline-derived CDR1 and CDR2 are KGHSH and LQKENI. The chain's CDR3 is CASSPTGNFPEQYF. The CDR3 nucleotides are TGTGCCAGCTCACCGACAGGGAATTTCCCCGAGCAGTACTTC. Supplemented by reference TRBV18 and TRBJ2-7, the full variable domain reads NAGVMQNPRHLVRRRGQEARLRCSPMKGHSHVYWYRQLPEEGLKFMVYLQKENIIDESGMPKERFSAEFPKEGPSILRIQQVVRGDSAAYFCASSPTGNFPEQYFGPGTRLTVT.

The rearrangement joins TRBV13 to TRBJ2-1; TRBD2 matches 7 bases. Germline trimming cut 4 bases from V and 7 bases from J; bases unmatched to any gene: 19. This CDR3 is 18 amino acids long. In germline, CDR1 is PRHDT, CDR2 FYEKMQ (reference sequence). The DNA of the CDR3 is TGTGCCAGCAGCTCCCGCCCCTGGGCGGGAGTGCGGCGGAATGAGCAGTTCTTC. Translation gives CASSSRPWAGVRRNEQFF. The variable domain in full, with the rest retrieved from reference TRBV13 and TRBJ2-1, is AAGVIQSPRHLIKEKRETATLKCYPIPRHDTVYWYQQGPGQDPQFLISFYEKMQSDKGSIPDRFSAQQFSDYHSELNMSSLELGDSALYFCASSSRPWAGVRRNEQFFGPGTRLTVL.

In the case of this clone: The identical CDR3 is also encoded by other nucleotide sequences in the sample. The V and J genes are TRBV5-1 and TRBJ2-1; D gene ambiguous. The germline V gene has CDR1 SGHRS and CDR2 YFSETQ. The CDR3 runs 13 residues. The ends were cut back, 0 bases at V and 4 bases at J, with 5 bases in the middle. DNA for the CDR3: TGCGCCAGCAGCTTGGGTCAGTACAATGAGCAGTTCTTC. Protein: CASSLGQYNEQFF.

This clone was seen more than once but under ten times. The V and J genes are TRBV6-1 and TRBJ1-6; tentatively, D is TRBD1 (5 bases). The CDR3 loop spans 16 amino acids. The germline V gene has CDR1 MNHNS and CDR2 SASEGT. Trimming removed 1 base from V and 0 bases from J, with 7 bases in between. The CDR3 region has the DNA TGTGCCAGCAGTGAAGGGGGCAGCTCCTATAATTCACCCCTCCACTTT. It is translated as CASSEGGSSYNSPLHF.

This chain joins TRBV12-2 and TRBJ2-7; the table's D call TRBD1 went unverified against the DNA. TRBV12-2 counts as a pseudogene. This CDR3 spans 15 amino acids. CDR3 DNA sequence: TGTGCAAGTCGCCCAGAACAGGGGCAAATCTACGAGCAGTACTTC. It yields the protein CASRPEQGQIYEQYF.